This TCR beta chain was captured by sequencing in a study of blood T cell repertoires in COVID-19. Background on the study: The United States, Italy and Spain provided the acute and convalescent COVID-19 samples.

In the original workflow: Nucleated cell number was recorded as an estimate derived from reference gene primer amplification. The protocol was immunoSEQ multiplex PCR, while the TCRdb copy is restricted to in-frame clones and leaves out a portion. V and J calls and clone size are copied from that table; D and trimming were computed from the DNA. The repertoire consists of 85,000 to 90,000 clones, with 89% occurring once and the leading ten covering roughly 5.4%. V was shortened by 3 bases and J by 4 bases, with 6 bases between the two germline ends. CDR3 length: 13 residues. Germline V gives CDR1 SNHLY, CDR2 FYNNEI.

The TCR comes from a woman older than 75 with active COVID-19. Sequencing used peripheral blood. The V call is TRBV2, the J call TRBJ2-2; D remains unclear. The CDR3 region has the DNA TGTGCCAGCAGTGACCGCGGCACCGGGGAGCTGTTTTTT. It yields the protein CASSDRGTGELFF.